The clone carrying this T cell receptor (beta chain) was detected ten times or more. This entry comes from a study of prognosis after radiotherapy for stage I lung cancer. Study background: Concurrent therapy with stereotactic body radiotherapy was received by no patient.

Genomic DNA yielded TCR beta CDR3, amplified by two-round multiplex PCR. Gene-specific TRBV and TRBJ primers were used in PCR round one. Universal primers were what the second PCR round used. TCRdb called the multiplex PCR reads again in MiXCR, with one record for every CDR3 protein. In the table there are about 36,000 distinct CDR3 sequences, roughly a third of which are singletons. The CDR3 spans 13 residues. Trimming shortened V by 1 base and J by 3 bases, and 7 bases separated the two germline ends. Per the germline V gene, CDR1 is SGHRS and CDR2 is YFSETQ. The specimen was PBMCs, collected before or after stereotactic body radiation therapy (not recorded which). V and J are TRBV5-1 and TRBJ1-2; D unclear. This receptor was identified in a donor over 45 with non-small cell lung cancer. CDR3 in amino acids: CASSLWEDYGYTF. Here the CDR3 DNA reads TGCGCCAGCAGCTTGTGGGAAGACTATGGCTACACCTTC.